The present TCR beta chain was sequenced within a study of tumor-infiltrating lymphocytes in oesophageal squamous cell carcinoma. TCRdb fed the PCR reads into MiXCR, producing one record per CDR3 protein. This table holds about 15,000 distinct CDR3 sequences, roughly half found once. The CDR3 is 16 residues long. V lost 2 bases, J lost 2 bases, and 13 bases lay in between. In germline, CDR1 is SGHTA, CDR2 FQGNSA. This clonotype has only a few counts. This receptor was taken from a male donor with esophageal squamous cell carcinoma. The gene calls are TRBV7-2 and TRBJ2-1; D not resolved. The sequenced material came from blood. The CDR3 region has the DNA TGTGCCAGCAGCTTACTCCTCTCCGGTCCCTACAATGAGCAGTTCTTC. This encodes CASSLLLSGPYNEQFF.